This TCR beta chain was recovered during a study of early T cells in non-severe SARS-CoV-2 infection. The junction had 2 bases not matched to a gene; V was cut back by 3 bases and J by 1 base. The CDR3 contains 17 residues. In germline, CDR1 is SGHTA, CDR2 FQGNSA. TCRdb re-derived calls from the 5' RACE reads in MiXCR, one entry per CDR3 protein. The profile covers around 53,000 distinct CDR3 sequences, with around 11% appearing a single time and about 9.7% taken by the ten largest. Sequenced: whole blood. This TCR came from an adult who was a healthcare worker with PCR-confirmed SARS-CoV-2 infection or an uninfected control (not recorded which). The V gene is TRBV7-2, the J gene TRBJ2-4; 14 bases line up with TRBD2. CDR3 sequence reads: CASSLGLAGVAKNIQYF. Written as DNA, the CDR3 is TGTGCCAGCAGCTTGGGACTAGCGGGAGTCGCCAAAAACATTCAGTACTTC. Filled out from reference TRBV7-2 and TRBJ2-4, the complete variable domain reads GAGVSQSPSNKVTEKGKDVELRCDPISGHTALYWYRQSLGQGLEFLIYFQGNSAPDKSGLPSDRFSAERTGGSVSTLTIQRTQQEDSAVYLCASSLGLAGVAKNIQYFGAGTRLSVL.